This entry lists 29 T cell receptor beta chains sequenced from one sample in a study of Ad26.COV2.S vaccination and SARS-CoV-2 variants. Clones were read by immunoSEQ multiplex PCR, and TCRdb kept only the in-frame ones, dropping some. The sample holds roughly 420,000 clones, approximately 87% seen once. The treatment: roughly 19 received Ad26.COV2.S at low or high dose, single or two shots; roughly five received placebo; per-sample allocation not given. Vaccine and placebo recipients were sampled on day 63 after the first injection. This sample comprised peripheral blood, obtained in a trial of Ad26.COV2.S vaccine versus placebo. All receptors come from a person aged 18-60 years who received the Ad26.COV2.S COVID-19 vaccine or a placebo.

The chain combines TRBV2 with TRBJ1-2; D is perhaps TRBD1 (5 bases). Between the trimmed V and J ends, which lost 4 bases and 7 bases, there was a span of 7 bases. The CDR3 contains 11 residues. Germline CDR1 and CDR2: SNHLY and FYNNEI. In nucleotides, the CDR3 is TGTGCCAGCAGTGTCGGGGGTGGCTACACCTTC. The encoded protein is CASSVGGGYTF.

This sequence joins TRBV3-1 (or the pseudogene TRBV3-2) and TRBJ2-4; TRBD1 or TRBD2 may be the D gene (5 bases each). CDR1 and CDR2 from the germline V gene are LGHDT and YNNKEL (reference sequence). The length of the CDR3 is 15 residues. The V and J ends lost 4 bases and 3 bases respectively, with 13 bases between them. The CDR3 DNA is TGTGCCAGCAGCCTACTTGGGACCAACAAAAACATTCAGTACTTC. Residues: CASSLLGTNKNIQYF.

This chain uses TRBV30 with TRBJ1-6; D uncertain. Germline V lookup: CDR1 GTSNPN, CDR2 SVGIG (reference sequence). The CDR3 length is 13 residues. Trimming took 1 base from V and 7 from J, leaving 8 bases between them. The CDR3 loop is CAWSERSNSPLHF. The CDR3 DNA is TGTGCCTGGAGTGAGAGGAGCAATTCACCCCTCCACTTT.

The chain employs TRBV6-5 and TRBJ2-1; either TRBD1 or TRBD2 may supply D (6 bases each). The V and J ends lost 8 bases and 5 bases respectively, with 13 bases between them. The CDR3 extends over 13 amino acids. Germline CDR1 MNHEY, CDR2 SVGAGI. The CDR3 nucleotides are TGTGCCAGCGGACCTAGGGGGGACAATGAGCAGTTCTTC. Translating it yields CASGPRGDNEQFF.

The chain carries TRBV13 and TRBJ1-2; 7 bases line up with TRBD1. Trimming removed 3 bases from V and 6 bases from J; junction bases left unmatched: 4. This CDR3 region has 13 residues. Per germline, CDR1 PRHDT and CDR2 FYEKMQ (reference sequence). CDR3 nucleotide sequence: TGTGCCAGCAGCTTTAACAGGGGTGATGGCTACACCTTC. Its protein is CASSFNRGDGYTF.

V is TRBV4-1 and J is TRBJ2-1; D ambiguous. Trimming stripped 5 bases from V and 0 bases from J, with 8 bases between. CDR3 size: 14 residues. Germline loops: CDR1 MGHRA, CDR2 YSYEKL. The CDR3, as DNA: TGCGCCAGCAGCTCCCGCACCTCCTACAATGAGCAGTTCTTC. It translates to CASSSRTSYNEQFF.

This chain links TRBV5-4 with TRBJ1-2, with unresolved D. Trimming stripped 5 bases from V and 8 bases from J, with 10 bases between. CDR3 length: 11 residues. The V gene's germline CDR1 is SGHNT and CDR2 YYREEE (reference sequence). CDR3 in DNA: TGTGCCAGCAGGAGGCGGGAGGGCTACACCTTC. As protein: CASRRREGYTF.

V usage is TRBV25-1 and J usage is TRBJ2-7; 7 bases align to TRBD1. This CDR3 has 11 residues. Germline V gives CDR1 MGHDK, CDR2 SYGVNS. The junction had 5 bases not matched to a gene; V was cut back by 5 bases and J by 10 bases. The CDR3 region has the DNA TGTGCCAGCAGTAACCGACAGGGACAGTACTTC. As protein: CASSNRQGQYF.

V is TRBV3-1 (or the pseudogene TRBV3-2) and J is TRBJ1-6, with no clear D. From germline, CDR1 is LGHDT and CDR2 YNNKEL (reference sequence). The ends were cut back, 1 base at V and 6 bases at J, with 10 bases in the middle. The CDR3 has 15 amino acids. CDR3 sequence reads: CASSQGQQSNSPLHF. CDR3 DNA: TGTGCCAGCAGCCAAGGGCAACAGTCTAATTCACCCCTCCACTTT.

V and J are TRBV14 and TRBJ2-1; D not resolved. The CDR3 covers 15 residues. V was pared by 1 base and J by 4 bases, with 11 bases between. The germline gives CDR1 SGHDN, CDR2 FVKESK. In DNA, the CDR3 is TGTGCCAGCAGCCAAGGGCCAGGAAATTACAATGAGCAGTTCTTC. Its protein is CASSQGPGNYNEQFF.

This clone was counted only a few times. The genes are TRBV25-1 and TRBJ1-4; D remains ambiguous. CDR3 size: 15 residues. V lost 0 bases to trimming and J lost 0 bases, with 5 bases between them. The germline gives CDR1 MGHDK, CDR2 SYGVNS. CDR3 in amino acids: CASSEYGATNEKLFF. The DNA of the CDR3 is TGTGCCAGCAGTGAATACGGAGCAACTAATGAAAAACTGTTTTTT.

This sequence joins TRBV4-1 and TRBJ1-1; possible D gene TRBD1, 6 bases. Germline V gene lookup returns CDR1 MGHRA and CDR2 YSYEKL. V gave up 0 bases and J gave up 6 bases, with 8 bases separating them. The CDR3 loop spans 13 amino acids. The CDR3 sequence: CASSQEGGPEAFF. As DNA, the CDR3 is TGCGCCAGCAGCCAAGAAGGGGGGCCTGAAGCTTTCTTT.

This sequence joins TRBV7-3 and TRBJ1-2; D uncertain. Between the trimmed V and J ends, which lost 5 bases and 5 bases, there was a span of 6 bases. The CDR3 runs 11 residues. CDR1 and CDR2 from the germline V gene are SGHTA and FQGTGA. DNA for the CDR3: TGTGCCAGCAGCGATGGGTATGGCTACACCTTC. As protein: CASSDGYGYTF.

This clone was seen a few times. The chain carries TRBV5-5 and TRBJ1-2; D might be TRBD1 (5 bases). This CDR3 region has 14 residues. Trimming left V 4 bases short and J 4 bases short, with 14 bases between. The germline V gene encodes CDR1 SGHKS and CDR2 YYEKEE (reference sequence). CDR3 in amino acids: CASSESIGGYGYTF. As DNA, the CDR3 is TGTGCCAGCAGCGAGAGCATTGGGGGCTATGGCTACACCTTC.

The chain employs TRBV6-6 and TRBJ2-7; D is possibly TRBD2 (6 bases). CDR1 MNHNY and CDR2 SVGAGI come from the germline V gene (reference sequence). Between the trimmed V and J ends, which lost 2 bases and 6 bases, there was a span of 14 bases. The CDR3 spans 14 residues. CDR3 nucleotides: TGTGCCAGCAGTTACCCCTCGGGGGATGGCGAGCAGTACTTC. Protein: CASSYPSGDGEQYF.

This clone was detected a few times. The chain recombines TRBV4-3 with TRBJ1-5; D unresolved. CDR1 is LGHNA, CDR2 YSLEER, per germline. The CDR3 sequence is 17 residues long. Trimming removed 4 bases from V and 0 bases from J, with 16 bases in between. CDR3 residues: CASSPEVVGNSNQPQHF. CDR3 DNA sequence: TGCGCCAGCAGCCCTGAGGTCGTGGGAAATAGCAATCAGCCCCAGCATTTT.

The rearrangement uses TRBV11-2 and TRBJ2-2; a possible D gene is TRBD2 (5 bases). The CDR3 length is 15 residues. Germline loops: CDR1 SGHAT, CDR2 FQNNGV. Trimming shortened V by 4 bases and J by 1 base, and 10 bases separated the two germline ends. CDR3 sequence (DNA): TGTGCCAGCAGCTCGGCCGGACTGAACACCGGGGAGCTGTTTTTT. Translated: CASSSAGLNTGELFF.

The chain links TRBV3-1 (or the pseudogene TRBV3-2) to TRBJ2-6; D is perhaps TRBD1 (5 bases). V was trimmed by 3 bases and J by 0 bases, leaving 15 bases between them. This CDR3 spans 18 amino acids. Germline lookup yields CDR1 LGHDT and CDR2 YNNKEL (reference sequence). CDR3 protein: CASSQRTGASSGANVLTF. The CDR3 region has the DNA TGTGCCAGCAGCCAGCGAACAGGAGCCAGCTCTGGGGCCAACGTCCTGACTTTC.

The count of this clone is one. DNA of the CDR3: TGTGCCATCACCCCGGGACAGCCTTATAGCAATCAGCCCCAGCATTTT. Translated: CAITPGQPYSNQPQHF. This chain connects TRBV10-3 to TRBJ1-5; TRBD1 agrees at 7 bases. V shed 7 bases and J 0 bases; nucleotides not matched to a gene: 9. Germline lookup yields CDR1 ENHRY and CDR2 SYGVKD. CDR3 length equals 16 residues.

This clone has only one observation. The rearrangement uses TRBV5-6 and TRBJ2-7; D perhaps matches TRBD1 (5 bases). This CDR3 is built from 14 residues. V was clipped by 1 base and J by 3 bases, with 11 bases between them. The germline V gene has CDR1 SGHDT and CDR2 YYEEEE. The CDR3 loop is CASSLWLGVYEQYF. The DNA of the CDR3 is TGTGCCAGCAGCTTGTGGTTAGGGGTCTACGAGCAGTACTTC.

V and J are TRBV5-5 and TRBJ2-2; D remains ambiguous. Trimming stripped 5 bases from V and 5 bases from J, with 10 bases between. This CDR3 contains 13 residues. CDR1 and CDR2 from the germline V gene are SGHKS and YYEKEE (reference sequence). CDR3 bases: TGTGCCAGCAGTTTAAAGGGAACCGGGGAGCTGTTTTTT. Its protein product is CASSLKGTGELFF.

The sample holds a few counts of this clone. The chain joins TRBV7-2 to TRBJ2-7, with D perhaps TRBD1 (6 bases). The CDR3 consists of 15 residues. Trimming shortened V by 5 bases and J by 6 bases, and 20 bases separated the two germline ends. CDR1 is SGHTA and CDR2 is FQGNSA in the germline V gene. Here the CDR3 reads CASSPSDRAIREQYF. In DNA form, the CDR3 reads TGTGCCAGCAGCCCCTCGGACAGAGCAATACGCGAGCAGTACTTC. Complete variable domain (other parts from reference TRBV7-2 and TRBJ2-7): GAGVSQSPSNKVTEKGKDVELRCDPISGHTALYWYRQSLGQGLEFLIYFQGNSAPDKSGLPSDRFSAERTGGSVSTLTIQRTQQEDSAVYLCASSPSDRAIREQYFGPGTRLTVT.

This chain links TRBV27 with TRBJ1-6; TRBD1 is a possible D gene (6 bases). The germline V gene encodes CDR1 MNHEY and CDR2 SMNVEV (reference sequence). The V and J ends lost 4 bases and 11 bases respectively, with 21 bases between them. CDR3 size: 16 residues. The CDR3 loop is CASSSLPTGGGTPLHF. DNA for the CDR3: TGTGCCAGCAGTTCTCTACCGACAGGAGGGGGAACACCCCTCCACTTT.

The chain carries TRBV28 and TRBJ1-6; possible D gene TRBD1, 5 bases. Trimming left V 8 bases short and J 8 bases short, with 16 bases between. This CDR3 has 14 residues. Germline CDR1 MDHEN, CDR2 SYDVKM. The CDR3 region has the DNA TGTGCCAGCGTACTCGGGGGGTACGATTCACCCCTCCACTTT. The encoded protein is CASVLGGYDSPLHF.

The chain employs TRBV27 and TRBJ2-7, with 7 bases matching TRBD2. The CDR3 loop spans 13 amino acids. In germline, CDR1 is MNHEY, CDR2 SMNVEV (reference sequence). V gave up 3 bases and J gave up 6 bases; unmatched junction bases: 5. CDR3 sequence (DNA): TGTGCCAGCAGTTTGGGGGGGAATCGCGAGCAGTACTTC. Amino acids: CASSLGGNREQYF.

CDR3 in amino acids: CASRLTGGNTEAFF. CDR3 nucleotides: TGTGCCAGCAGGCTCACAGGGGGCAACACTGAAGCTTTCTTT. The rearrangement joins TRBV7-3 to TRBJ1-1; 9 bases agree with TRBD1. The ends lost 6 bases at V and 2 bases at J; junction bases unmatched: 4. Germline values: CDR1 SGHTA, CDR2 FQGTGA. The CDR3 is made up of 14 amino acids.

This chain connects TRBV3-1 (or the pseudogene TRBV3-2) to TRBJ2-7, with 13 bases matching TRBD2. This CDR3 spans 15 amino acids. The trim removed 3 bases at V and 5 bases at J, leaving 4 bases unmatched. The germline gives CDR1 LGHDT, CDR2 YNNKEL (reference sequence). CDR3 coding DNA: TGTGCCAGCAGCCAGACTAGCGGGGGGTTAAACGAGCAGTACTTC. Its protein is CASSQTSGGLNEQYF.

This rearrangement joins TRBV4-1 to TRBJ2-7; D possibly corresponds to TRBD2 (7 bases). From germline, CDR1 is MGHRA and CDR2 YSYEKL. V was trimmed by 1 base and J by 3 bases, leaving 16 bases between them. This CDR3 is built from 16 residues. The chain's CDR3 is CASSQALGGLGYEQYF. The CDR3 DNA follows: TGCGCCAGCAGCCAAGCACTGGGGGGGCTCGGCTACGAGCAGTACTTC.

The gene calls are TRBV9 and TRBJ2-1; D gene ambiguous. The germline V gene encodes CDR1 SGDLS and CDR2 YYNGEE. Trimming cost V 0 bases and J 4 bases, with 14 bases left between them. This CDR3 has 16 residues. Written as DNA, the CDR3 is TGTGCCAGCAGCGTAGACCCTAATCCTTTATACAATGAGCAGTTCTTC. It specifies CASSVDPNPLYNEQFF.